Following are 18 T cell receptor beta chains from one sample sequenced in a study of Ad26.COV2.S vaccination and SARS-CoV-2 variants. The treatment here: some 20 received Ad26.COV2.S at low or high dose, single or two shots; roughly 5 received placebo; per-sample allocation not given. At day 63 after the first vaccine or placebo injection, samples were drawn. Data came from immunoSEQ multiplex PCR; TCRdb stores just in-frame clones and leaves some out. Among about 400,000 clones listed, about nine tenths were seen once. Sample: peripheral blood, taken in a trial of Ad26.COV2.S vaccine versus placebo. The receptors here all came from a person aged 18-60 years who received the Ad26.COV2.S COVID-19 vaccine or a placebo.

This rearrangement joins TRBV28 to TRBJ1-5; D not resolved. V lost 7 bases and J lost 10, with 17 bases in between. Germline V lookup: CDR1 MDHEN, CDR2 SYDVKM. This CDR3 spans 13 amino acids. The CDR3 region has the DNA TGTGCCAGCACATGGGCCATCCTAAGACCCCAGCATTTT. This gives the protein CASTWAILRPQHF.

The CDR3 region is CASSQGAGQSNTGELFF. CDR3 DNA sequence: TGCGCCAGCAGCCAAGGAGCAGGGCAATCGAACACCGGGGAGCTGTTTTTT. The V call is TRBV4-1, the J call TRBJ2-2; tentatively, D is TRBD1 (5 bases). CDR3 length equals 17 residues. V shed 1 base and J shed 0 bases, with 12 bases lying between them. Germline V gene sequence: CDR1 MGHRA, CDR2 YSYEKL.

The V and J genes are TRBV5-6 and TRBJ1-1; 8 nucleotides align to TRBD1. V shed 1 base and J 0 bases; nucleotides not matched to a gene: 11. The CDR3 runs 18 residues. Germline CDR1 and CDR2: SGHDT and YYEEEE. The CDR3 region is CASSLMFFAQGVNTEAFF. CDR3 coding DNA: TGTGCCAGCAGCTTGATGTTTTTTGCACAGGGGGTGAACACTGAAGCTTTCTTT.

This rearrangement joins TRBV27 to TRBJ1-4; no clear D gene. Trimming pared 6 bases from V and 8 bases from J, leaving 13 bases between. Germline CDR1 and CDR2: MNHEY and SMNVEV (reference sequence). This CDR3 has 13 amino acids. This CDR3 is CASRWNAGEKLFF. CDR3 coding DNA: TGTGCCAGCAGGTGGAATGCGGGGGAAAAACTGTTTTTT.

The chain uses TRBV6-5 and TRBJ2-1, with TRBD1 matching 8 bases. Germline V gives CDR1 MNHEY, CDR2 SVGAGI. The CDR3 is 15 residues long. The V and J ends lost 5 bases and 3 bases, in that order; junction bases with no gene match: 6. CDR3 sequence reads: CASSPQGDGYNEQFF. In DNA form, the CDR3 reads TGTGCCAGCAGTCCACAGGGGGACGGCTACAATGAGCAGTTCTTC.

The V call is TRBV6-5, the J call TRBJ1-2, with 8 bases aligning to TRBD1. With V trimmed by 5 bases and J by 6 bases, 8 bases remained unmatched. CDR1 and CDR2 from the germline V gene are MNHEY and SVGAGI. The CDR3 loop spans 14 amino acids. The CDR3 loop reads CASSPRQGIDGYTF. The DNA of the CDR3 is TGTGCCAGCAGTCCCCGACAGGGGATAGATGGCTACACCTTC.

The chain is built from TRBV4-3 and TRBJ2-1; 7 bases are a match to TRBD1. This CDR3 comprises 13 residues. After removal of 5 bases from V and 4 bases from J, the junction contained 2 bases not matched to a gene. From germline, CDR1 is LGHNA and CDR2 YSLEER. CDR3 sequence: CASSSRGYNEQFF. The CDR3 bases are TGCGCCAGCAGCAGCAGGGGGTACAATGAGCAGTTCTTC.

This chain joins TRBV5-4 and TRBJ2-1; 15 positions match TRBD2. This CDR3 spans 15 amino acids. With 3 bases clipped from V and 6 bases from J, the junction kept 1 base outside the gene matches. Germline V CDR1 and CDR2: SGHNT, YYREEE (reference sequence). CDR3 region: CASSWTSGGANEQFF. CDR3 sequence (DNA): TGTGCCAGCAGCTGGACTAGCGGGGGGGCCAATGAGCAGTTCTTC.

This chain uses TRBV11-2 with TRBJ1-1, with 9 bases that match TRBD1. The CDR3 covers 13 residues. Germline trimming cut 6 bases from V and 5 bases from J; bases unmatched to any gene: 4. Germline V gene data show CDR1 as SGHAT and CDR2 as FQNNGV. The CDR3 loop reads CASSQQGATEAFF. Here the CDR3 DNA reads TGTGCCAGCAGTCAACAGGGGGCTACTGAAGCTTTCTTT.

V is TRBV6-5 and J is TRBJ2-1, with 9 bases that match TRBD2. V lost 2 bases, J lost 9 bases, and 8 bases stayed unmatched. CDR3 length equals 15 residues. Germline CDR1 reads MNHEY; CDR2 reads SVGAGI. The CDR3 is CASSYGGLAGSEQFF. In nucleotides, the CDR3 is TGTGCCAGCAGTTACGGGGGGCTAGCGGGATCTGAGCAGTTCTTC.

The chain couples TRBV5-1 to TRBJ1-1, with TRBD1 matching over 10 bases. Looked up from germline, CDR1 is SGHRS and CDR2 is YFSETQ. This CDR3 spans 13 amino acids. V lost 0 bases to trimming and J lost 8 bases; unmatched junction nucleotides: 1. The CDR3 protein is CASSLEGQGEAFF. The CDR3 DNA follows: TGCGCCAGCAGCTTGGAGGGACAGGGGGAAGCTTTCTTT. The full variable domain, its missing parts supplied by reference TRBV5-1 and TRBJ1-1, is KAGVTQTPRYLIKTRGQQVTLSCSPISGHRSVSWYQQTPGQGLQFLFEYFSETQRNKGNFPGRFSGRQFSNSRSEMNVSTLELGDSALYLCASSLEGQGEAFFGQGTRLTVV.

V is TRBV21-1 and J is TRBJ1-5; TRBD1, as called in the table, went unchecked against the DNA. TRBV21-1 is annotated as a pseudogene. The CDR3 totals 16 residues. DNA for the CDR3: TGTGCCAGCAGCAAATCCCGACAGGGACGCAATCAGCCCCAGCATTTT. This sequence encodes CASSKSRQGRNQPQHF.

The chain combines TRBV5-4 with TRBJ2-7, with TRBD1 matching over 7 bases. Germline V gene data show CDR1 as SGHNT and CDR2 as YYREEE (reference sequence). After removal of 5 bases from V and 4 bases from J, the junction contained 9 bases not matched to a gene. The CDR3 has 14 amino acids. The CDR3 DNA reads TGTGCCAGCAGTCTACAGGGGACCGTATACGAGCAGTACTTC. It codes for CASSLQGTVYEQYF. The full variable domain, with the rest looked up from reference TRBV5-4 and TRBJ2-7, is ETGVTQSPTHLIKTRGQQVTLRCSSQSGHNTVSWYQQALGQGPQFIFQYYREEENGRGNFPPRFSGLQFPNYSSELNVNALELDDSALYLCASSLQGTVYEQYFGPGTRLTVT.

The chain employs TRBV7-2 and TRBJ1-2, with 7 bases that match TRBD1. This CDR3 contains 17 residues. J gave up 5 bases and V 5 bases, and 17 bases lay outside the gene matches. Germline V CDR1 and CDR2: SGHTA, FQGNSA. In DNA, the CDR3 is TGTGCCAGCAGCCTGAACAGGGGCCACGGAAGTCCATATGGCTACACCTTC. Amino acid sequence: CASSLNRGHGSPYGYTF. The complete variable domain, with remaining parts taken from reference TRBV7-2 and TRBJ1-2, reads GAGVSQSPSNKVTEKGKDVELRCDPISGHTALYWYRQSLGQGLEFLIYFQGNSAPDKSGLPSDRFSAERTGGSVSTLTIQRTQQEDSAVYLCASSLNRGHGSPYGYTFGSGTRLTVV.

This chain links TRBV5-6 with TRBJ1-4, with D perhaps matching TRBD1 (6 bases). V lost 4 bases, J lost 8 bases, and 18 bases lay in between. The CDR3 extends over 15 amino acids. The germline CDR1 and CDR2 sequences are SGHDT and YYEEEE. The CDR3 spells CASSHGTPGREKLFF. The DNA for the CDR3 is TGTGCCAGCAGCCACGGGACACCGGGACGGGAAAAACTGTTTTTT.

The rearrangement uses TRBV12-3 or TRBV12-4 and TRBJ1-2, with D hard to call. V was trimmed by 1 base and J by 2 bases, leaving 5 bases between them. This CDR3 region has 13 residues. CDR3 in DNA: TGTGCCAGCAGTTTAGAAACGAACTATGGCTACACCTTC. This codes for CASSLETNYGYTF.

This chain uses TRBV14 with TRBJ2-1, with 7 nucleotides matching TRBD2. Germline lookup yields CDR1 SGHDN and CDR2 FVKESK. This CDR3 comprises 18 residues. Trimming took 0 bases from V and 2 from J; bases not matched to a gene: 10. CDR3 residues: CASSQDRGSGVPYNEQFF. CDR3 coding DNA: TGTGCCAGCAGCCAAGATCGGGGGAGCGGGGTGCCCTACAATGAGCAGTTCTTC.

This chain connects TRBV11-2 to TRBJ2-5, with 7 bases fitting TRBD2. The CDR3 has 11 residues. Germline V gene data show CDR1 as SGHAT and CDR2 as FQNNGV. J gave up 7 bases and V 9 bases, and 5 bases lay outside the gene matches. CDR3 loop: CASGLVGTQYF. Here the CDR3 DNA reads TGTGCCAGTGGACTAGTGGGGACCCAGTACTTC.